This is a list of T cell receptor beta chains from one sample in a study of PD-L1 blockade in urothelial cancer. Assay: immunoSEQ multiplex PCR; the TCRdb copy retains only in-frame clones and omits some. The table records tens of thousands of clones, 88% of them present only once. Sample: PBMCs, taken around atezolizumab (anti-PD-L1) treatment. The receptors come from a man in his 60s with urothelial cancer. Both conserved end residues are part of each CDR3. Fields, in order: D gene, V gene, CDR3 length, J gene, CDR3 protein. D genes are given only for firm matches.

D gene: .
V gene: TRBV7-9
CDR3 length: 15
J gene: TRBJ2-2
CDR3 protein: CASTSQKGGGGELFF

D gene: TRBD2
V gene: TRBV7-9
CDR3 length: 15
J gene: TRBJ2-3
CDR3 protein: CASSFGTTFTDTQYF

D gene: .
V gene: TRBV29-1
CDR3 length: 13
J gene: TRBJ2-1
CDR3 protein: CSVEISSYNEQFF

D gene: .
V gene: TRBV6-4
CDR3 length: 14
J gene: TRBJ2-1
CDR3 protein: CASSEQTSDNEQFF

D gene: .
V gene: TRBV27
CDR3 length: 14
J gene: TRBJ2-7
CDR3 protein: CASSRKSPAYEQYF

D gene: TRBD1
V gene: TRBV11-2
CDR3 length: 14
J gene: TRBJ1-5
CDR3 protein: CASSTDRGAGPQHF

D gene: TRBD2
V gene: TRBV7-7
CDR3 length: 15
J gene: TRBJ2-3
CDR3 protein: CASSLGGGRTDTQYF

D gene: .
V gene: TRBV6-5
CDR3 length: 15
J gene: TRBJ2-1
CDR3 protein: CASRRRDLTYNEQFF

D gene: .
V gene: TRBV6-6
CDR3 length: 13
J gene: TRBJ1-2
CDR3 protein: CASIATGFYGYTF

D gene: TRBD1
V gene: TRBV5-1
CDR3 length: 17
J gene: TRBJ2-2
CDR3 protein: CASSLALTGADTGELFF

D gene: .
V gene: TRBV11-2
CDR3 length: 15
J gene: TRBJ1-3
CDR3 protein: CASSLGQQSGNTIYF

D gene: .
V gene: TRBV7-3
CDR3 length: 18
J gene: TRBJ2-2
CDR3 protein: CASSLTTLARVRAGELFF

D gene: .
V gene: TRBV29-1
CDR3 length: 14
J gene: TRBJ1-4
CDR3 protein: CSVTGQDQAKGLFF

D gene: .
V gene: TRBV5-4
CDR3 length: 14
J gene: TRBJ1-4
CDR3 protein: CASSSRSTNEKLFF

D gene: TRBD1
V gene: TRBV11-3
CDR3 length: 14
J gene: TRBJ2-2
CDR3 protein: CASSLRTGVGELFF

D gene: TRBD1
V gene: TRBV28
CDR3 length: 12
J gene: TRBJ1-2
CDR3 protein: CASTTGGGGYTF

D gene: .
V gene: TRBV30
CDR3 length: 14
J gene: TRBJ2-5
CDR3 protein: CAWSVSSGKETQYF

D gene: TRBD2
V gene: TRBV19
CDR3 length: 16
J gene: TRBJ2-7
CDR3 protein: CASSRLAGGQGYEQYF

D gene: .
V gene: TRBV19
CDR3 length: 12
J gene: TRBJ2-2
CDR3 protein: CASIDRTGELFF

D gene: TRBD2
V gene: TRBV4-2
CDR3 length: 16
J gene: TRBJ2-7
CDR3 protein: CASSPPTSGDSYEQYF

D gene: TRBD1
V gene: TRBV30
CDR3 length: 17
J gene: TRBJ2-3
CDR3 protein: CAWSRGGTGVVSDTQYF

D gene: .
V gene: TRBV19
CDR3 length: 15
J gene: TRBJ1-5
CDR3 protein: CASSIDRAGNQPQHF

D gene: TRBD1
V gene: TRBV5-1
CDR3 length: 14
J gene: TRBJ1-1
CDR3 protein: CASSTQGAWTEAFF

D gene: TRBD1
V gene: TRBV6-5
CDR3 length: 15
J gene: TRBJ2-1
CDR3 protein: CASSYTRDRYNEQFF

D gene: .
V gene: TRBV5-1
CDR3 length: 14
J gene: TRBJ1-4
CDR3 protein: CASSREGTNEKLFF

D gene: .
V gene: TRBV13
CDR3 length: 13
J gene: TRBJ2-7
CDR3 protein: CASSLGRAYEQYF

D gene: .
V gene: TRBV7-2
CDR3 length: 13
J gene: TRBJ1-5
CDR3 protein: CASSLVIDQPQHF

D gene: .
V gene: TRBV5-1
CDR3 length: 14
J gene: TRBJ2-3
CDR3 protein: CASSLRGYTDTQYF

D gene: .
V gene: TRBV30
CDR3 length: 13
J gene: TRBJ1-5
CDR3 protein: CAWSVAENQPQHF

D gene: .
V gene: TRBV28
CDR3 length: 10
J gene: TRBJ1-2
CDR3 protein: CASSRGRYTF

D gene: .
V gene: TRBV6-5
CDR3 length: 13
J gene: TRBJ1-2
CDR3 protein: CASSYNLNYGYTF

D gene: .
V gene: TRBV6-5
CDR3 length: 16
J gene: TRBJ2-3
CDR3 protein: CASSYYWGQRTDTQYF

D gene: .
V gene: TRBV5-4
CDR3 length: 13
J gene: TRBJ1-2
CDR3 protein: CASSLIANYGYTF

D gene: TRBD1
V gene: TRBV19
CDR3 length: 14
J gene: TRBJ1-2
CDR3 protein: CASLRPDRAYGYTF

D gene: .
V gene: TRBV10-1
CDR3 length: 16
J gene: TRBJ1-6
CDR3 protein: CASLGGVITDNSPLHF

D gene: .
V gene: TRBV6-5
CDR3 length: 11
J gene: TRBJ2-7
CDR3 protein: CASSSHYEQYF

D gene: .
V gene: TRBV7-2
CDR3 length: 17
J gene: TRBJ2-7
CDR3 protein: CASSLNPPGMTFREQYF

D gene: TRBD1
V gene: TRBV7-2
CDR3 length: 14
J gene: TRBJ2-7
CDR3 protein: CASSLDTGAGEQYF

D gene: TRBD1
V gene: TRBV6-4
CDR3 length: 13
J gene: TRBJ1-2
CDR3 protein: CASSQGQAGGYTF

D gene: .
V gene: TRBV2
CDR3 length: 14
J gene: TRBJ1-4
CDR3 protein: CASSGGAGFEKLFF

D gene: .
V gene: TRBV6-1
CDR3 length: 15
J gene: TRBJ2-7
CDR3 protein: CASSPITPGSYEQYF

D gene: .
V gene: TRBV6-1
CDR3 length: 13
J gene: TRBJ1-4
CDR3 protein: CASTGTSDEKLFF